The present T cell receptor (beta chain) was sequenced within a study of a mutant IDH1 vaccine in newly diagnosed glioma. The overall study: There were about 62% males and around 40% females among treated patients, whose mean age was about 38 years.

The table came from immunoSEQ multiplex PCR; TCRdb's copy has only in-frame clones and leaves some out. In the table there are about 68,000 clones, 75% to 85% of which are singletons. The CDR3 is 13 amino acids. The J segment lost 6 bases and the V segment lost 7 bases, leaving 8 bases of the junction unmatched. Germline lookup yields CDR1 SGHTS and CDR2 YDEGEE. Time point defined: baseline, week 1 (first vaccination visit). This sample's treatment: pre-vaccination baseline after standard-of-care therapy. Source: PBMCs, taken from a glioma patient treated with radiotherapy, temozolomide or both. The source of this sequence is a man in his fifties or sixties with glioma. The rearrangement links TRBV5-8 to TRBJ2-3, with TRBD2 matching 7 bases. The CDR3 DNA follows: TGTGCCAGCCAGATTGTCGGGGGGGATACGCAGTATTTT. Encoded protein: CASQIVGGDTQYF.